These 20 T cell receptor beta chains share one sample of origin, sequenced in a study of cytomegalovirus exposure and HLA in healthy donors. Method: immunoSEQ multiplex PCR; TCRdb's copy keeps in-frame clones and lacks some. The sample lists some 170,000 clones, about 87% occurring once. The sample was PBMCs. These receptors were collected from a woman aged 25 to 39 in good health and CMV-seronegative.

The rearrangement joins TRBV6-5 to TRBJ2-1; D possibly corresponds to TRBD2 (6 bases). V was clipped by 7 bases and J by 7 bases, with 11 bases between them. There are 12 residues in the CDR3. Germline V gene lookup returns CDR1 MNHEY and CDR2 SVGAGI. The CDR3 nucleotides are TGTGCCAGCACCTCGGCGGGGAATGAGCAGTTCTTC. This sequence encodes CASTSAGNEQFF.

The chain uses TRBV27 and TRBJ2-7; weak D call: TRBD1 (7 bases). The germline V gene has CDR1 MNHEY and CDR2 SMNVEV (reference sequence). Between the trimmed V and J ends, which lost 3 bases and 6 bases, there was a span of 15 bases. CDR3 length: 14 amino acids. This CDR3 reads CASSLAGGIGEQYF. As DNA, the CDR3 is TGTGCCAGCAGTTTGGCAGGGGGGATCGGCGAGCAGTACTTC.

This clone has just a few counts. The gene calls are TRBV11-3 and TRBJ2-5; D call uncertain. V dropped 8 bases and J dropped 7 bases, with 8 bases sitting between them. The CDR3 consists of 10 residues. Per the germline V gene, CDR1 is SGHNT and CDR2 is YENEEA. CDR3 DNA sequence: TGTGCCAGCTTCTGGAGGACCCAGTACTTC. This translates into CASFWRTQYF.

The CDR3 DNA is TGTGCCAGCACCCGAACAGGGGGCGCGGCAACTAATGAAAAACTGTTTTTT. Encoded protein: CASTRTGGAATNEKLFF. This chain uses TRBV4-2 with TRBJ1-4; 9 positions match TRBD1. The CDR3 has 17 residues. CDR1 LGHNA and CDR2 YNFKEQ come from the germline V gene. V lost 7 bases to trimming and J lost 0 bases; unmatched junction nucleotides: 9.

This clone has a single count. The chain couples TRBV12-5 to TRBJ2-7; a possible D gene is TRBD2 (5 bases). V lost 7 bases and J lost 6, with 7 bases in between. Germline CDR1 and CDR2: LGHNT and FRNRAP. CDR3 length equals 10 residues. The DNA of the CDR3 is TGTGCTAGTGAACTAGGCGAGCAGTACTTC. This translates into CASELGEQYF.

The chain recombines TRBV27 with TRBJ2-7; TRBD1 matches 8 bases. V lost 5 bases, J lost 2 bases, and 5 bases stayed unmatched. The CDR3 length is 14 residues. Germline V gene lookup returns CDR1 MNHEY and CDR2 SMNVEV (reference sequence). The CDR3: CASSPRTGTYEQYF. Written as DNA, the CDR3 is TGTGCCAGCAGTCCTCGGACAGGGACCTACGAGCAGTACTTC.

The chain recombines TRBV25-1 with TRBJ2-7; D possibly corresponds to TRBD1 (7 bases). V lost 3 bases to trimming and J lost 5 bases, with 14 bases between them. CDR3 length: 14 residues. Germline V gives CDR1 MGHDK, CDR2 SYGVNS. CDR3 sequence: CASSEAGGIHEQYF. Written as DNA, the CDR3 is TGTGCCAGCAGTGAGGCAGGGGGGATCCACGAGCAGTACTTC.

This chain joins TRBV5-6 and TRBJ1-2; 7 nucleotides match TRBD1. The V segment lost 1 base and the J segment 8 bases; nucleotides outside the gene matches: 2. This CDR3 spans 12 amino acids. Germline V lookup: CDR1 SGHDT, CDR2 YYEEEE. CDR3 sequence: CASSLRGQGYTF. DNA of the CDR3: TGTGCCAGCAGCTTGAGGGGGCAGGGCTACACCTTC.

This clone has a single count. The V and J genes are TRBV6-1 and TRBJ2-2; possible D gene TRBD1, 7 bases. CDR1 is MNHNS and CDR2 is SASEGT in the germline V gene. The CDR3 contains 15 residues. The germline V and J ends were trimmed by 3 bases and 4 bases, with 12 bases remaining between them. CDR3 region: CASSEEGASTGELFF. CDR3 DNA: TGTGCCAGCAGTGAGGAGGGGGCGAGCACCGGGGAGCTGTTTTTT.

The rearrangement links TRBV9 to TRBJ2-6, with a possible D match to TRBD1 (6 bases). V lost 3 bases to trimming and J lost 1 base, with 11 bases between them. CDR3 length: 16 amino acids. The germline gives CDR1 SGDLS, CDR2 YYNGEE. The CDR3 spells CASSAVQGSGANVLTF. The CDR3 DNA follows: TGTGCCAGCAGCGCCGTACAGGGTTCTGGGGCCAACGTCCTGACTTTC.

J is TRBJ1-1 and V is TRBV19, with 7 bases that match TRBD1. This CDR3 region has 15 residues. The V gene's germline CDR1 is LNHDA and CDR2 SQIVND (reference sequence). Trimming removed 3 bases from V and 5 bases from J; junction bases left unmatched: 9. The CDR3 reads CASSIISGGRTEAFF. Written as DNA, the CDR3 is TGTGCCAGTAGTATTATTTCAGGGGGAAGAACTGAAGCTTTCTTT. The full variable domain, its missing parts supplied by reference TRBV19 and TRBJ1-1, is DGGITQSPKYLFRKEGQNVTLSCEQNLNHDAMYWYRQDPGQGLRLIYYSQIVNDFQKGDIAEGYSVSREKKESFPLTVTSAQKNPTAFYLCASSIISGGRTEAFFGQGTRLTVV.

In this sample, this clone turned up once. The V gene is TRBV9, the J gene TRBJ1-1, with TRBD1 matching over 8 bases. Germline trimming cut 0 bases from V and 5 bases from J; bases unmatched to any gene: 12. The CDR3 runs 17 residues. Per the germline V gene, CDR1 is SGDLS and CDR2 is YYNGEE. The CDR3, as DNA: TGTGCCAGCAGCGTAGAGCAGGGGGCGGAAAGAGGTACTGAAGCTTTCTTT. This translates into CASSVEQGAERGTEAFF. The variable domain in full, completed from reference TRBV9 and TRBJ1-1, reads DSGVTQTPKHLITATGQRVTLRCSPRSGDLSVYWYQQSLDQGLQFLIQYYNGEERAKGNILERFSAQQFPDLHSELNLSSLELGDSALYFCASSVEQGAERGTEAFFGQGTRLTVV.

This chain uses TRBV7-8 with TRBJ2-3; 11 nucleotides agree with TRBD2. V lost 1 base to trimming and J lost 9 bases; unmatched junction nucleotides: 0. The length of the CDR3 is 13 residues. Germline lookup yields CDR1 SGHVS and CDR2 FQNEAQ. In DNA form, the CDR3 reads TGTGCCAGCAGCTTAGGGACTAGCGGGACGCAGTATTTT. Translating gives CASSLGTSGTQYF.

This clone was recorded a few times. This sequence joins TRBV7-2 and TRBJ2-7; 7 nucleotides line up with TRBD2. This CDR3 region has 14 residues. CDR1 SGHTA and CDR2 FQGNSA come from the germline V gene. V dropped 2 bases and J dropped 2; count of bases not matched to a gene: 3. The CDR3 sequence: CASSLRRGTYEQYF. The CDR3 DNA is TGTGCCAGCAGCTTAAGGCGGGGGACCTACGAGCAGTACTTC.

The genes are TRBV6-1 and TRBJ2-7; 7 nucleotides match TRBD1. Germline CDR1 reads MNHNS; CDR2 reads SASEGT. V was clipped by 10 bases and J by 3 bases; unmatched bases: 15. The CDR3 is made up of 15 amino acids. CDR3 sequence (DNA): TGTGCCACTCAAAACCGGGACAGCGTTCTCTACGAGCAGTACTTC. Protein sequence: CATQNRDSVLYEQYF.

The chain combines TRBV5-5 with TRBJ1-5; maybe TRBD1 (6 bases). Germline V gene sequence: CDR1 SGHKS, CDR2 YYEKEE (reference sequence). The CDR3 spans 16 residues. The V gene lost 5 bases and the J gene lost 5 bases, with 20 bases spanning the gap. In DNA, the CDR3 is TGTGCCAGCAGTTATAATCCGGGACATGTAGATCAGCCCCAGCATTTT. Protein: CASSYNPGHVDQPQHF.

The chain joins TRBV18 to TRBJ1-2, with TRBD1 identical over 12 bases. CDR1 is KGHSH, CDR2 LQKENI, per germline. Germline trimming cut 5 bases from V and 5 bases from J; bases unmatched to any gene: 3. The CDR3 is 14 residues long. The CDR3 spells CASSRDRGLYGYTF. As DNA, the CDR3 is TGTGCCAGCTCAAGGGACAGGGGGCTTTATGGCTACACCTTC.

Points on this clone: Relative to the germline gene, one junction end is altered; a read error may explain this. The chain has TRBV6-1 and TRBJ2-5; 10 bases match TRBD2. Germline V CDR1 and CDR2: MNHNS, SASEGT. The CDR3 loop spans 16 amino acids. In nucleotides, the CDR3 is TGTGCCAGCAGTCAAGCGGGGGGGCCTTATCAAGAGACCCAGTACTTC. Translating it yields CASSQAGGPYQETQYF.

The chain employs TRBV5-4 and TRBJ2-3; 8 bases fit TRBD1. Trimming cost V 4 bases and J 1 base; bases outside gene matches: 8. Germline V lookup: CDR1 SGHNT, CDR2 YYREEE (reference sequence). The CDR3 consists of 16 residues. CDR3 region: CASSPGGQGGTDTQYF. Here the CDR3 DNA reads TGTGCCAGCAGCCCCGGCGGACAGGGAGGCACAGATACGCAGTATTTT. The full variable domain, rest sourced from reference TRBV5-4 and TRBJ2-3, is ETGVTQSPTHLIKTRGQQVTLRCSSQSGHNTVSWYQQALGQGPQFIFQYYREEENGRGNFPPRFSGLQFPNYSSELNVNALELDDSALYLCASSPGGQGGTDTQYFGPGTRLTVL.

V and J are TRBV27 and TRBJ2-2; TRBD2 matches at 10 bases. The length of the CDR3 is 14 residues. Germline trimming cut 6 bases from V and 5 bases from J; bases unmatched to any gene: 3. Germline CDR1 and CDR2: MNHEY and SMNVEV (reference sequence). In nucleotides, the CDR3 is TGTGCCAGCAGCTGGACTAGCGGTACCGGGGAGCTGTTTTTT. This sequence encodes CASSWTSGTGELFF.